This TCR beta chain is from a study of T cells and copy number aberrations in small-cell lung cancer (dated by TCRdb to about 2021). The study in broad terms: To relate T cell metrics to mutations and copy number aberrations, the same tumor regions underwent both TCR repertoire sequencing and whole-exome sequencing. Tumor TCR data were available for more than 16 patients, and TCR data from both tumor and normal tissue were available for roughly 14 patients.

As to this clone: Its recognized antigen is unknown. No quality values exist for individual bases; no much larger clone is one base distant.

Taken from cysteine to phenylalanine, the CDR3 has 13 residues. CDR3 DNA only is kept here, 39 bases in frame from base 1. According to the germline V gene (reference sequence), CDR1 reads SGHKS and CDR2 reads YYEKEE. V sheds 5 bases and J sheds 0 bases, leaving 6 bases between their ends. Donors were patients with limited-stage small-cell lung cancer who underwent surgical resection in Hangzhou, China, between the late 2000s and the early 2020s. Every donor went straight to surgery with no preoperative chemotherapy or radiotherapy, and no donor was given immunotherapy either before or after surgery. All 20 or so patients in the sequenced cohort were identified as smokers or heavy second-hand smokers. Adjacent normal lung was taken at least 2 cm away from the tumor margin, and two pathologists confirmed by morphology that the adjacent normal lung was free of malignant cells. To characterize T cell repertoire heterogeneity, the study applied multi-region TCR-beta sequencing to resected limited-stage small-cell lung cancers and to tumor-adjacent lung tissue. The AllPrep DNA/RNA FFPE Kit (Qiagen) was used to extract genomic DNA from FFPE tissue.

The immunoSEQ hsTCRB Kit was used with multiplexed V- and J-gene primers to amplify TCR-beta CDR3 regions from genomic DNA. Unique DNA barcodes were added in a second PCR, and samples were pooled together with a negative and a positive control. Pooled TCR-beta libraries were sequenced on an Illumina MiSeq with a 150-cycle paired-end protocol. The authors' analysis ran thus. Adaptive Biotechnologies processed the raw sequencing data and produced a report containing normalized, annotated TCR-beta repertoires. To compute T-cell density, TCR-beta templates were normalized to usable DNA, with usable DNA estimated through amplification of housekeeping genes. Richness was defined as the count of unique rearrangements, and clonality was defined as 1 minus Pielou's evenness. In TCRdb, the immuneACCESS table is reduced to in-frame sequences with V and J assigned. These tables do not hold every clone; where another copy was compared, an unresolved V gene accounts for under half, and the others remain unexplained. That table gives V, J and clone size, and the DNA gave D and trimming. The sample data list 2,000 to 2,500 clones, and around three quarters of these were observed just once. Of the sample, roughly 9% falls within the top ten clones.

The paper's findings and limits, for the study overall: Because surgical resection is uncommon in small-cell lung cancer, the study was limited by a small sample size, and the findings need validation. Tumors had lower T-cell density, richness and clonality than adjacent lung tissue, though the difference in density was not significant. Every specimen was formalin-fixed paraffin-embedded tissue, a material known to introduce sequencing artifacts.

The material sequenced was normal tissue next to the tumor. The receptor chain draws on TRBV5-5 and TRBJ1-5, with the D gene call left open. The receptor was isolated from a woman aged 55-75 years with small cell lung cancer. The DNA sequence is TGTGCCAGCAGTCTATATAGCAATCAGCCCCAGCATTTT. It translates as CASSLYSNQPQHF. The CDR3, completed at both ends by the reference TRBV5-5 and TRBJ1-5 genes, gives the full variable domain DAGVTQSPTHLIKTRGQQVTLRCSPISGHKSVSWYQQVLGQGPQFIFQYYEKEERGRGNFPDRFSARQFPNYSSELNVNALLLGDSALYLCASSLYSNQPQHFGDGTRLSIL.